This TCR beta chain is drawn from a study of identical twins (dated by TCRdb to about 2016). Some background on the complete study: The study deep-sequenced TCR alpha and beta repertoires from monozygotic twins, unrelated adults of various ages and cord blood to test whether fetal clonotypes persist. To rule out contamination, the twin experiments were replicated at different times with different library preparation protocols. What the study reported, not specific to this receptor: In beta out-of-frame sequences, excess twin sharing was weaker, because having fewer shared sequences lowered the signal-to-noise ratio. Compared with coincidental sharing between unrelated individuals, out-of-frame TCR alpha sequences shared between twins had an excess of sequences with low generation probability. Invariant T cells such as MAIT and iNKT could partly confound zero-insertion analyses, although diverse VJ usage argued against such confounding for most clonotypes. Recombination models systematically underestimated out-of-frame TCR alpha sharing in monozygotic twins but agreed with sharing between unrelated individuals. Fewer insertions were carried by abundant cord blood beta clonotypes, a similar but weaker trend appeared in young adult naive repertoires, and no such trend appeared in memory repertoires. Because the same donors could not be followed over many years, the conclusions depended on cross-sectional statistical analysis.

From the cysteine through the phenylalanine, the CDR3 covers 16 amino acids. Only CDR3 DNA is held: 48 bases, read in frame from base 1. CDR1 and CDR2, looked up from the germline V gene, are SGHAT and FQNNGV. Relative to germline, V is 3 bases shorter and J is 0 bases shorter, with 14 bases between their ends. A note on this clonotype: What this receptor recognizes is not known. Per-nucleotide qualities are absent, and no much larger clonotype sits a single base away.

Libraries were constructed by 5' RACE. Reads for this sample came from an Illumina HiSeq 2000. Template switching added a universal primer binding site, and the final cDNA carried a unique molecular identifier that allowed TCR cDNA molecules to be counted accurately. First-strand cDNA for TCR alpha and beta chains was synthesized from specific primers in the conserved constant-segment region. To control for contamination, every cDNA library carried two barcodes: a SMART-Mk sample barcode plus Illumina barcodes. TruSeq adapter sequences, together with Illumina sample barcodes, were added in two successive PCR steps. The Illumina HiSeq platform was used with custom primers to sequence TCR alpha and beta cDNA libraries. In the paper's pipeline: MiGEC was used to process raw reads and extract unique molecular identifiers, and MiXCR was used to find CDR3 positions. Recombination models were inferred per individual with the repgenHMM and IGoR tools using an EM algorithm. Shared clonotype analysis was performed with the tcR package in R, normalizing sharing by the product of cloneset sizes. Out-of-frame nonproductive sequences were analyzed to study raw recombination free of thymic and clonal selection effects. TCRdb passed the public sequencing reads through fastp at Q25 and MiXCR, retaining productive beta sequences. Rows merge per CDR3 protein into single entries with the most common DNA and genes. TCRdb, not the authors, supplied the V and J calls. In this sample the table shows under 300,000 distinct CDR3 sequences, over 12% of which occur a single time. 8.8% of the sample is taken by the ten largest.

Every donor was a healthy Caucasian. Miltenyi CD45RO+ enrichment and human naive T-cell isolation kits were used to isolate memory (CD45RO+) and naive T cells from PBMC. The sequencing sample was made of memory (CD45RO+) T cells sorted from blood. The intended sense of this specimen's cell subset or site label: CD45RO+ enriched T cells. The sequence came from a woman under 30 in good health. The receptor chain draws on TRBV11-2 and TRBJ1-2; the D gene is perhaps TRBD1, from 5 matching bases. The CDR3 reads as follows: CASSFTRDSSNYGYTF. The DNA is as follows: TGTGCCAGCAGCTTCACACGGGACTCATCTAACTATGGCTACACCTTC.